These T cell receptor beta chains were read from a single sample in a study of T cell responses to AZD1222 COVID-19 vaccine. Sequencing was performed with immunoSEQ multiplex PCR; in TCRdb, only in-frame clones are kept and a portion is missing. Of 95,000 to 150,000 clones listed, over 85% are singletons. The sequencing here drew on peripheral blood, taken on day 0 of AZD1222 vaccination. Every receptor here comes from an adult in good health. Each CDR3 is given with its conserved first and last residue.

J: TRBJ1-2; V: TRBV7-2; CDR3: CASSTRTAPYGYTF
J: TRBJ2-7; V: TRBV19; CDR3: CASKIQQGANEQYF
J: TRBJ1-1; V: TRBV10-2; CDR3: CASSESVNTEAFF
J: TRBJ2-2; V: TRBV12-5; CDR3: CASGLVIAAGELFF
J: TRBJ1-2; V: TRBV2; CDR3: CASRERQARANYGYTF
J: TRBJ2-3; V: TRBV3-1/TRBV3-2; CDR3: CASSQDLPRTDTQYF
J: TRBJ2-7; V: TRBV5-1; CDR3: CASSRSGGSSYEQYF
J: TRBJ2-7; V: TRBV19; CDR3: CASSIPQRPTYEQYF
J: TRBJ2-7; V: TRBV2; CDR3: CASIDLGGGSSYEQYF
J: TRBJ2-1; V: TRBV28; CDR3: CASSHGTSGSYNEQFF
J: TRBJ2-1; V: TRBV5-1; CDR3: CASSFDSGGSYNEQFF
J: TRBJ2-7; V: TRBV3-1/TRBV3-2; CDR3: CASSRDGPYEQYF
J: TRBJ2-2; V: TRBV5-1; CDR3: CASSSGTSTGELFF
J: TRBJ2-3; V: TRBV5-1; CDR3: CASSLRSTDTQYF
J: TRBJ2-5; V: TRBV5-5; CDR3: CASEGLETQYF
J: TRBJ1-4; V: TRBV28; CDR3: CASRTGEKLFF
J: TRBJ2-3; V: TRBV9; CDR3: CASSSLGIADTQYF
J: TRBJ2-2; V: TRBV18; CDR3: CASSRNLGQVPGELFF